This T cell receptor (beta chain) stems from a study of T-cell memory formation after mild COVID-19. This clonotype was counted a few times. TCRdb fed the 5' RACE reads into MiXCR, producing one record per CDR3 protein. The repertoire has about 540,000 distinct CDR3 sequences, roughly 22% of them found once; the top ten carry roughly an eighth. The CDR3 spans 13 residues. With 1 base removed from V and 8 bases from J, the gap between germline ends came to 10 bases. Germline assignment: CDR1 KGHDR and CDR2 SFDVKD. The sequence was obtained from an adult woman who had mild COVID-19 (a few samples of this study predate the infection). Cell type and time point are not known. The sequenced material came from PBMCs or a T cell subset sorted from them (not recorded which). The chain joins TRBV24-1 to TRBJ1-2, with D possibly TRBD1 on 5 matching bases. CDR3 DNA sequence: TGTGCCACCAGTGATTTCGGGGCAGCCGGCTACACCTTC. Translating gives CATSDFGAAGYTF.